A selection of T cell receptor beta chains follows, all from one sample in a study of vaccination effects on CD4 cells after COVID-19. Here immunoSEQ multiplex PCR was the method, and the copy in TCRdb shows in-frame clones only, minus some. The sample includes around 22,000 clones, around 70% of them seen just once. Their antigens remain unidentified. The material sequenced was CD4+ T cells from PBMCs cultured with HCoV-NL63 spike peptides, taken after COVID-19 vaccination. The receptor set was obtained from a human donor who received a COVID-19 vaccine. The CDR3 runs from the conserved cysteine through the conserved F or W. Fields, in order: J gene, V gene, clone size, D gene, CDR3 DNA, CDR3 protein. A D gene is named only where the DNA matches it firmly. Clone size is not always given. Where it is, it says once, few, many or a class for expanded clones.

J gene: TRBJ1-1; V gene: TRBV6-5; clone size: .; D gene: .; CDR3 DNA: TGTGCCAGCAGCCACTACCTGGGTGGGAACACTGAAGCTTTCTTT; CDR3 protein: CASSHYLGGNTEAFF
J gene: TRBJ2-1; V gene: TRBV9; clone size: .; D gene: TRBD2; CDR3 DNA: TGTGCCAGCAGCACCTCAGCGGGGGTGGATGAGCAGTTCTTC; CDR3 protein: CASSTSAGVDEQFF
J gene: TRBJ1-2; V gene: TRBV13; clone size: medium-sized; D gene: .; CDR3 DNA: TGTGCCAGCAGCTTAGGCACCAAGCACTATGGCTACACCTTC; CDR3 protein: CASSLGTKHYGYTF
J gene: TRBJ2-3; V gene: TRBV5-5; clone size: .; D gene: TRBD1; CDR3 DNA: TGTGCCAGCAGCCTGGGACAGGGAATCACAGATACGCAGTATTTT; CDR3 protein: CASSLGQGITDTQYF
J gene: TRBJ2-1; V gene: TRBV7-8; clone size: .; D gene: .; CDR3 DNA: TGTGCCAGCAGCTTAGGGGCTTATTCCTACAATGAGCAGTTCTTC; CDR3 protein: CASSLGAYSYNEQFF
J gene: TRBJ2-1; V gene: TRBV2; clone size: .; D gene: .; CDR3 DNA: TGTGCCAGCATGGAGGGAGAGAGGTACAATGAGCAGTTCTTC; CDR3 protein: CASMEGERYNEQFF
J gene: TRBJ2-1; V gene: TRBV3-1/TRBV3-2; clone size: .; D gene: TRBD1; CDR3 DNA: TGTGCCAGCAGCTTCGGACAGGGGGAATCGTTCTTC; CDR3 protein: CASSFGQGESFF
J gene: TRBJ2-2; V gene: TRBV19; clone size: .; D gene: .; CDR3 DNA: TGTGCCTCAGACCAGGGGCAGGTCACCGGGGAGCTGTTTTTT; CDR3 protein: CASDQGQVTGELFF
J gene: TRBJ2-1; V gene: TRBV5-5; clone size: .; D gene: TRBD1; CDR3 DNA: TGTGCCAGCAGCTTGGCGACTTCAGGGACAGGGGGTTACAATGAGCAGTTCTTC; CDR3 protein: CASSLATSGTGGYNEQFF
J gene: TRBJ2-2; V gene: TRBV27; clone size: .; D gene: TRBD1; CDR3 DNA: TGTGCCAGCAGTTTAGGGACAGGAAGGCCCGGGGAGCTGTTTTTT; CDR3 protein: CASSLGTGRPGELFF
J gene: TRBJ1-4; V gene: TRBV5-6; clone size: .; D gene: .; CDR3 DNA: TGTGCCAGCAGCTCGGACCTTAATGAAAAACTGTTTTTT; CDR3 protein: CASSSDLNEKLFF
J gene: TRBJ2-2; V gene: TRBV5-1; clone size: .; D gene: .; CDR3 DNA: TGCGCCAGCAGAGAGGGTACGAACACCGGGGAGCTGTTTTTT; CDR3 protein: CASREGTNTGELFF
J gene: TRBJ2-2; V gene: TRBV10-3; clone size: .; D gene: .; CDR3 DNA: TGTGCCATCAGTGGCCAGGGATTGAACACCGGGGAGCTGTTTTTT; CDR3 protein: CAISGQGLNTGELFF
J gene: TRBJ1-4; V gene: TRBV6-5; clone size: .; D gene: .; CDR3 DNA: TGTGCCAGCAGGACGATAGGGGTTGGTAATGAAAAACTGTTTTTT; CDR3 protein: CASRTIGVGNEKLFF
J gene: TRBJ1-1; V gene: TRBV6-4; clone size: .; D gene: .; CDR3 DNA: TGTGCCAGCAGTGACTCGAGCAAGTTTTCTGAAGCTTTCTTT; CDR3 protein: CASSDSSKFSEAFF
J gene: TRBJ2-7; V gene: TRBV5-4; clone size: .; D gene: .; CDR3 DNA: TGTGCCAGCAGCTTGGAGGGTGGGCCGAGGGAGCAGTACTTC; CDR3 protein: CASSLEGGPREQYF
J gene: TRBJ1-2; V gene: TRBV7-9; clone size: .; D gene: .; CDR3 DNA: TGTGCCAGCAGCCACGCAAAACGGGAGCTTTTCTATGGCTACACCTTC; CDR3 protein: CASSHAKRELFYGYTF
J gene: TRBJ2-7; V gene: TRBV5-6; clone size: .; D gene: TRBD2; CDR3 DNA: TGTGCCAGCAGCCTCTTGGGACTAGCAGGGTACGAGCAGTACTTC; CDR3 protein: CASSLLGLAGYEQYF
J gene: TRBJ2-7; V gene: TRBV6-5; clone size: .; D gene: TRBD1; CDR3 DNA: TGTGCCAGCAGCCCCGACAGGGGCTACGAGCAGTACTTC; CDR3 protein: CASSPDRGYEQYF
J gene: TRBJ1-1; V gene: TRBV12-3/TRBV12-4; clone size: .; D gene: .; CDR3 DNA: TGTGCCAGCAGACTACAGGAGAACACTGAAGCTTTCTTT; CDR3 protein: CASRLQENTEAFF
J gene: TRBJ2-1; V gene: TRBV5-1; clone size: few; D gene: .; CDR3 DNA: TGCGCCAGCAGCTTGAGGCAGGTAGGCGTCTACAATGAGCAGTTCTTC; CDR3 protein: CASSLRQVGVYNEQFF
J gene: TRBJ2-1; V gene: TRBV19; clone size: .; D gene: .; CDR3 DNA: TGTGCCAGTAGTATAGGGGTTAGCGGCTCGACGGCTTACAATGAGCAGTTCTTC; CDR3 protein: CASSIGVSGSTAYNEQFF
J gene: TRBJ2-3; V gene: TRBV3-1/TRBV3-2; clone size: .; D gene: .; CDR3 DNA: TGTGCCAGCAGCCAAGATGAAAGCTGGGCGGTCGAGGAGTATACGCAGTATTTT; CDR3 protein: CASSQDESWAVEEYTQYF
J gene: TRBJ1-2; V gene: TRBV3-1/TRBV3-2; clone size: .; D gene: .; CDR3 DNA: TGTGCCAGCAGCCCCAGCAGCAACTATGGCTACACCTTC; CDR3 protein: CASSPSSNYGYTF
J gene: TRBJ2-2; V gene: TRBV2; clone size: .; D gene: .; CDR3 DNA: TGTGCCAGCAGTGAACAGGGGCCTTCGAACACCGGGGAGCTGTTTTTT; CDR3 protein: CASSEQGPSNTGELFF
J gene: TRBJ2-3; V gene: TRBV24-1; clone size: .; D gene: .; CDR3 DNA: TGTGCCACCAGTGATATTACTAGCACAGATACGCAGTATTTT; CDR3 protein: CATSDITSTDTQYF
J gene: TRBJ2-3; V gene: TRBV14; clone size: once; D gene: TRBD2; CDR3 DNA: TGTGCCAGCAGCCCGGGAGGGGCTGGCACAGATACGCAGTATTTT; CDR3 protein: CASSPGGAGTDTQYF
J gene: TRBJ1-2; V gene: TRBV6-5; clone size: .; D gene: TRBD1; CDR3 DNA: TGTGCCAGCACCGATAGACAGGGGTTGGGGTATGGCTACACCTTC; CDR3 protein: CASTDRQGLGYGYTF
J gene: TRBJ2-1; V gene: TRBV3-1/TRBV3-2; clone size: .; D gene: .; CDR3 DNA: TGTGCCAGCAGCCAAGTCGGCCGGACCAATGAGCAGTTCTTC; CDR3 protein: CASSQVGRTNEQFF
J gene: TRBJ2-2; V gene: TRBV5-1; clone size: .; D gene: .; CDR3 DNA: TGCGCCAGCAGCCCACGGACCGCCAACACCGGGGAGCTGTTTTTT; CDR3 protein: CASSPRTANTGELFF
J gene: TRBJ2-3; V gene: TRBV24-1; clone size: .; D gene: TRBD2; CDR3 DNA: TGTGCCACCAGTGATCCGGGGGGGATCACAGATACGCAGTATTTT; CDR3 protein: CATSDPGGITDTQYF
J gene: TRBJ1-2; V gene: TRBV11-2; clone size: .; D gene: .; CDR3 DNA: TGTGCCAGCAGCTTAGCAGGGTCCTATGAGGGCTACACCTTC; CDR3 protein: CASSLAGSYEGYTF
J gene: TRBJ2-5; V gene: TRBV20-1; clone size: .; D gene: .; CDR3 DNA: TGCAGTGGGACATTACAAGAGACCCAGTACTTC; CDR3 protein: CSGTLQETQYF
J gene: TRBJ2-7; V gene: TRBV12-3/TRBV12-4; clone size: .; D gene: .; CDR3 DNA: TGTGCCAGCAGTTCGAACATGGGATTTGGGCAGTACTTC; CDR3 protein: CASSSNMGFGQYF
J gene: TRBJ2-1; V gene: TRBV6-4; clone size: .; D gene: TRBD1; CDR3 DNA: TGTGCCAGCAGTGCCGGGACAGGGGGGGATGAGCAGTTCTTC; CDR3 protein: CASSAGTGGDEQFF
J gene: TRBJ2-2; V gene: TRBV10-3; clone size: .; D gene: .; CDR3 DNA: TGTGCCATCAGTGCAACAGGACAGTACACCGGGGAGCTGTTTTTT; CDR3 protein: CAISATGQYTGELFF
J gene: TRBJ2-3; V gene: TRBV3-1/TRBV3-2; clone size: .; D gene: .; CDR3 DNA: TGTGCCAGCAGCCAAGATCAAGTAGATACGCAGTATTTT; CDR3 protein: CASSQDQVDTQYF
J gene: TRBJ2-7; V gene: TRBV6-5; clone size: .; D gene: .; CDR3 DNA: TGTGCCAGCAGTTACTCTGGGGACGGACTCTACGAGCAGTACTTC; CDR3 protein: CASSYSGDGLYEQYF
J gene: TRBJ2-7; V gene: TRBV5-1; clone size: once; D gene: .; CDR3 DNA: TGCGCCAGCAGCTTGGGCCCCAGGGGAGGAGTTAGTGTCGAGCAGTACTTC; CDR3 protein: CASSLGPRGGVSVEQYF
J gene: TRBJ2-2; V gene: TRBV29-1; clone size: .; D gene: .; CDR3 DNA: TGCAGCGTCCTAGTCAACTCTGGTGCCGGGGAGCTGTTTTTT; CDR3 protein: CSVLVNSGAGELFF
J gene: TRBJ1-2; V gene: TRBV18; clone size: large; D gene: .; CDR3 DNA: TGTGCCAGCTCACCGAACTCCGGGGCTGCCCCCTATGGCTACACCTTC; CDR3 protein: CASSPNSGAAPYGYTF
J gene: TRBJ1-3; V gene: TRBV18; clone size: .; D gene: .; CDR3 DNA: TGTGCCATCACTGGTGGGGGAAACACCATATATTTT; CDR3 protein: CAITGGGNTIYF
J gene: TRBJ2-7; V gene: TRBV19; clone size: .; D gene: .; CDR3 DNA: TGTGCCAGTAGTATTCGAGGGGACCTCTACGAGCAGTACTTC; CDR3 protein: CASSIRGDLYEQYF
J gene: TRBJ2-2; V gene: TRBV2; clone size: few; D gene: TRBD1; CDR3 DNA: TGTGCCAGCAGGATGGACAGGTCGGGCGGGGAGCTGTTTTTT; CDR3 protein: CASRMDRSGGELFF
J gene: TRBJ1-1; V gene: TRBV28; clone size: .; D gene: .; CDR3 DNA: TGTGCCAGCAGTATTATTGCAGGGCACGGTAGAAAAACTGAAGCTTTCTTT; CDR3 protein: CASSIIAGHGRKTEAFF